This T cell receptor beta chain was retrieved from a study of T cell responses to AZD1222 COVID-19 vaccine. General study points: Only a handful of AZD1222 recipients were seropositive at baseline. Regions 160-218 and 743-854 held dominance among vaccine-associated CD4 TCRs, which spanned spike. Donors, mostly white British, included more females; clonal diversity was possibly underestimated.

Sequenced by immunoSEQ multiplex PCR; TCRdb stores in-frame clones only, minus some. The profile shows fewer than 150,000 clones, about 93% of them singletons. CDR3 length: 13 residues. Looked up from germline, CDR1 is SGHTA and CDR2 is FQGNSA. With 5 bases clipped from V and 5 bases from J, the junction kept 4 bases outside the gene matches. Concerning this clone: Its antigen remains unidentified.

The receptor comes from an adult who received the AZD1222 COVID-19 vaccine. The specimen was peripheral blood, collected 28 days after the second AZD1222 dose. The chain recombines TRBV7-2 with TRBJ1-1; 8 nucleotides align to TRBD1. The CDR3 nucleotides are TGTGCCAGCAGCACCTGGACAGGGACTGAAGCTTTCTTT. Residues: CASSTWTGTEAFF. The entire variable domain, with the rest obtained from reference TRBV7-2 and TRBJ1-1, is as follows: GAGVSQSPSNKVTEKGKDVELRCDPISGHTALYWYRQSLGQGLEFLIYFQGNSAPDKSGLPSDRFSAERTGGSVSTLTIQRTQQEDSAVYLCASSTWTGTEAFFGQGTRLTVV.